The entry below describes one T cell receptor (beta chain). Its cognate antigen is unknown. The data belong to a study of T cells in localized non-small cell lung cancer. The study, taken as a whole, reports: Analysis by sequencing included only one tumor region, so heterogeneity remains possible. Uninvolved adjacent lung, not tumor, had the highest T cell clonality.

Clones were sequenced by immunoSEQ multiplex PCR, and TCRdb holds only the in-frame ones, with some missing. The repertoire holds about 1,700 clones, about a quarter seen once, with more than 8.5% in the top ten. The CDR3 totals 13 residues. Germline V gives CDR1 SQVTM, CDR2 ANQGSEA. Trimming took off 4 bases at V and 1 base at J, with 11 bases between the two ends. The sequence was obtained from a male donor aged 60 or over with stage II squamous cell lung carcinoma. The sample in question was lung tumor tissue, obtained before any cancer treatment. V usage is TRBV29-1 and J usage is TRBJ2-7, with D hard to call. CDR3 in DNA: TGCAGCGTTGGAAGCTTCACGTCCTACGAGCAGTACTTC. It translates to CSVGSFTSYEQYF.